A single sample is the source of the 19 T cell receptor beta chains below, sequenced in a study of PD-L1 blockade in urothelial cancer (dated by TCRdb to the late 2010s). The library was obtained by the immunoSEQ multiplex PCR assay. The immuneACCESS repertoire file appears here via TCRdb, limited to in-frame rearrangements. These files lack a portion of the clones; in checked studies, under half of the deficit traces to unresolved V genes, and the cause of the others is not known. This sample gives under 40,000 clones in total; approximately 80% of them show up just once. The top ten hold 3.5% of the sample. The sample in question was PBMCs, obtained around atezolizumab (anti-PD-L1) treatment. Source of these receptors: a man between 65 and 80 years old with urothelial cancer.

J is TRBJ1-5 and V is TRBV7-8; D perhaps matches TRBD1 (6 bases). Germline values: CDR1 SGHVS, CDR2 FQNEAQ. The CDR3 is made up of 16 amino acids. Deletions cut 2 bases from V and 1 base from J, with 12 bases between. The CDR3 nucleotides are TGTGCCAGCAGCTTACCCTCCACAGGGAGCAATCAGCCCCAGCATTTT. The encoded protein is CASSLPSTGSNQPQHF. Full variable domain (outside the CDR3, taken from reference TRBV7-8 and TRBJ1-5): GAGVSQSPRYKVAKRGQDVALRCDPISGHVSLFWYQQALGQGPEFLTYFQNEAQLDKSGLPSDRFFAERPEGSVSTLKIQRTQQEDSAVYLCASSLPSTGSNQPQHFGDGTRLSIL.

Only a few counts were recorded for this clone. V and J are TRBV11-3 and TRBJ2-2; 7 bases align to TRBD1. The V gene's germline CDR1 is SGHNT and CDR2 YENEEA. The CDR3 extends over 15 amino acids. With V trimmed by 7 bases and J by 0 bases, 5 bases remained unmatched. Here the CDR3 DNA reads TGTGCCAGCACCCGGACAGGTTCGAACACCGGGGAGCTGTTTTTT. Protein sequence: CASTRTGSNTGELFF.

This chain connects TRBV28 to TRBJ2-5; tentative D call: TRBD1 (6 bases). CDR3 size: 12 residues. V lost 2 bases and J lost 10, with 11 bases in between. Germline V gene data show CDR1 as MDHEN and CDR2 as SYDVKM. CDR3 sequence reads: CASSLEETGQYF. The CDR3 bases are TGTGCCAGCAGTTTAGAGGAGACAGGCCAGTACTTC.

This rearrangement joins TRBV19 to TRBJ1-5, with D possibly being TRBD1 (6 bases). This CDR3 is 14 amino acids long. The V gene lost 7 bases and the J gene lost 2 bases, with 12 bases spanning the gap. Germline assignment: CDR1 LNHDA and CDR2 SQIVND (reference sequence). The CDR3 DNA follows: TGTGCCAGTAAGGGGGGGCAAGGCAATCAGCCCCAGCATTTT. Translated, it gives CASKGGQGNQPQHF.

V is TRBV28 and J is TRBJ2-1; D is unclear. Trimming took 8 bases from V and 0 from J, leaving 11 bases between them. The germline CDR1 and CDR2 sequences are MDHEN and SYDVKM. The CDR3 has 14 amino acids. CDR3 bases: TGTGCCAGCTATCAGCGAAACTCCTACAATGAGCAGTTCTTC. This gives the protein CASYQRNSYNEQFF.

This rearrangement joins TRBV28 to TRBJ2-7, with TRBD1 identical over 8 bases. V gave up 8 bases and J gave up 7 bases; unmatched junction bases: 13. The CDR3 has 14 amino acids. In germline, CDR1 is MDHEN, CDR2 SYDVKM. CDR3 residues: CASQNRQGKEEQYF. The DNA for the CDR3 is TGTGCCAGCCAGAATCGACAGGGGAAAGAAGAGCAGTACTTC.

For the CDR3, the DNA is TGTGCCAGCAGCTACAGGGGTGCGAACACCGGGGAGCTGTTTTTT. Its protein product is CASSYRGANTGELFF. This chain connects TRBV11-3 to TRBJ2-2, with 7 bases matching TRBD1. Looked up from germline, CDR1 is SGHNT and CDR2 is YENEEA. Trimming removed 4 bases from V and 0 bases from J; junction bases left unmatched: 2. The CDR3 has 15 amino acids. Together with reference TRBV11-3 and TRBJ2-2, the CDR3 gives the full variable domain: EAGVVQSPRYKIIEKKQPVAFWCNPISGHNTLYWYLQNLGQGPELLIRYENEEAVDDSQLPKDRFSAERLKGVDSTLKIQPAELGDSAVYLCASSYRGANTGELFFGEGSRLTVL.

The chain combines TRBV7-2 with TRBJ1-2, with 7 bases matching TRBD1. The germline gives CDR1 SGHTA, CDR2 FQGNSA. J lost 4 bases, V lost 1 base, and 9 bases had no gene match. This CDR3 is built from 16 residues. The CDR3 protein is CASSLVGSGGPYGYTF. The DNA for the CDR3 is TGTGCCAGCAGCTTAGTGGGTTCAGGGGGTCCCTATGGCTACACCTTC.

CDR3 coding DNA: TGTGCCAGCAGCTACCGGAGAACTAGCACAGATACGCAGTATTTT. As protein: CASSYRRTSTDTQYF. V usage is TRBV7-9 and J usage is TRBJ2-3; the D is unclear. Germline assignment: CDR1 SEHNR and CDR2 FQNEAQ (reference sequence). This CDR3 spans 15 amino acids. V was shortened by 4 bases and J by 0 bases, with 11 bases between the two germline ends.

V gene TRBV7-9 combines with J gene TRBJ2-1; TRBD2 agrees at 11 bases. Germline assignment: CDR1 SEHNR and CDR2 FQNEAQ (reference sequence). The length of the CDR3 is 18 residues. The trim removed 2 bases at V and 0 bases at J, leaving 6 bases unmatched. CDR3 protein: CASSLPSGGPVSYNEQFF. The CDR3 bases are TGTGCCAGCAGCTTACCTAGCGGGGGGCCGGTCTCCTACAATGAGCAGTTCTTC.

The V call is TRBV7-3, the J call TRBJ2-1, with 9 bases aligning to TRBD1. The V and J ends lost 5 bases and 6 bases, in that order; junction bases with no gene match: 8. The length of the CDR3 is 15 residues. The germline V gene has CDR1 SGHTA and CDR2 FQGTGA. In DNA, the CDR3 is TGTGCCAGCAGCAAGGGGGGACAGGGTATCAATGAGCAGTTCTTC. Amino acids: CASSKGGQGINEQFF.

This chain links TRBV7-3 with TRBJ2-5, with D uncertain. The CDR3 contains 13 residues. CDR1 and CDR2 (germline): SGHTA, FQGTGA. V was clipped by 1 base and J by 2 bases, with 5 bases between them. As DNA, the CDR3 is TGTGCCAGCAGCTTAAGTCGGCAAGAGACCCAGTACTTC. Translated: CASSLSRQETQYF. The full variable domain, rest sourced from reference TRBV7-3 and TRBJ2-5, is GAGVSQTPSNKVTEKGKYVELRCDPISGHTALYWYRQSLGQGPEFLIYFQGTGAADDSGLPNDRFFAVRPEGSVSTLKIQRTERGDSAVYLCASSLSRQETQYFGPGTRLLVL.

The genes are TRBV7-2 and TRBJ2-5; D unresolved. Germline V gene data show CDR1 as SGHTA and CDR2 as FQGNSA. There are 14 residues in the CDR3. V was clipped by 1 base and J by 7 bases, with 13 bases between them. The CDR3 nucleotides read TGTGCCAGCAGCTTAGATTCTAGTGGTTGGACCCAGTACTTC. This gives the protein CASSLDSSGWTQYF.

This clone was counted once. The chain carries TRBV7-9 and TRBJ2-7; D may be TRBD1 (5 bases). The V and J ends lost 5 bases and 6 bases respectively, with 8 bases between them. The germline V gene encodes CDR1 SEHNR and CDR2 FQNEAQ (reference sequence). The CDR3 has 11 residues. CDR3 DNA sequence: TGTGCCAGCAGCGCAACAGGCGAGCAGTACTTC. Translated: CASSATGEQYF.

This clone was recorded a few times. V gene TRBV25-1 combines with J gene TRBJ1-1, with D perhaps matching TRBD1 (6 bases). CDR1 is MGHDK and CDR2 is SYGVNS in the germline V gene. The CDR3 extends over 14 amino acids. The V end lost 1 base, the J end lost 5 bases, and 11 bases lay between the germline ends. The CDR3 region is CASSEWKGGTEAFF. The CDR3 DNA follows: TGTGCCAGCAGTGAATGGAAGGGGGGGACTGAAGCTTTCTTT.

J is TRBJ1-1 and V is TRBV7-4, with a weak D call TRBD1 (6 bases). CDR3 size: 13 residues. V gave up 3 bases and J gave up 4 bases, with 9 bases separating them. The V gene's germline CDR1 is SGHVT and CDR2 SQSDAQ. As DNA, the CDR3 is TGTGCCAGCAGCTTTTACAGGGTCACTGAAGCTTTCTTT. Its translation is CASSFYRVTEAFF.

This CDR3 reads CASSRRGLKTYEQYF. The CDR3 nucleotides read TGTGCCAGCAGCCGGAGGGGGCTTAAGACCTACGAGCAGTACTTC. The rearrangement uses TRBV6-5 and TRBJ2-7; TRBD1 might be the D (7 bases). Germline assignment: CDR1 MNHEY and CDR2 SVGAGI. Trimming pared 6 bases from V and 2 bases from J, leaving 17 bases between. There are 15 residues in the CDR3.

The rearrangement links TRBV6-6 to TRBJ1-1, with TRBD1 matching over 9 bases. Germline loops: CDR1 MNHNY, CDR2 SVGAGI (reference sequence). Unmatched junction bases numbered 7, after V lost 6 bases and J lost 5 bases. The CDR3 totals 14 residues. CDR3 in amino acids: CASSRDRGNTEAFF. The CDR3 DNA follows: TGTGCCAGCAGCCGTGACAGGGGGAATACTGAAGCTTTCTTT.

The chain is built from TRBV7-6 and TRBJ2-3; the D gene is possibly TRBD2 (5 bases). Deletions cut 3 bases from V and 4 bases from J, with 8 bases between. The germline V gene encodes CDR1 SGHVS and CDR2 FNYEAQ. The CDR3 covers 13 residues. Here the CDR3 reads CASSFPGADTQYF. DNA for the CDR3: TGTGCCAGCAGCTTCCCCGGGGCAGATACGCAGTATTTT.